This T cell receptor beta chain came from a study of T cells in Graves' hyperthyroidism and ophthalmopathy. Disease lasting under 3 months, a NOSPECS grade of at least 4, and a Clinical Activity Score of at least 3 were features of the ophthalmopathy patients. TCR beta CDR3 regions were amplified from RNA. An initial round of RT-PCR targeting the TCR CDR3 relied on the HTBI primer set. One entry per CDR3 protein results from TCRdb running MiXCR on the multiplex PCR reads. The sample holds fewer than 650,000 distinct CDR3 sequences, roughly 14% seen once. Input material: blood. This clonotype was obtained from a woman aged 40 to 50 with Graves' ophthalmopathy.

CDR3 DNA: TGCAGTGCTAGCAAGGCAGGCCAAGAGACCCAGTACTTC. The encoded protein is CSASKAGQETQYF. This rearrangement joins TRBV20-1 to TRBJ2-5; D unresolved. CDR3 length: 13 residues. The germline V gene has CDR1 DFQATT and CDR2 SNEGSKA (reference sequence). V shed 3 bases and J shed 1 base, with 9 bases lying between them.